This T cell receptor (beta chain) appears in the sequencing data of a study of blood T cell repertoires in COVID-19. Study at large: There were acute and convalescent COVID-19 samples, and they came from the United States, Italy and Spain. Sample material is recorded as cDNA or gDNA derived from T cells, B-cell-depleted T cells, or PBMCs.

This CDR3 is 16 amino acids long. From germline, CDR1 is MDHEN and CDR2 SYDVKM. J was trimmed by 1 base and V by 3 bases; bases with no gene match: 6. Original handling: Reference gene primer amplification gave nucleated cell count estimates. Generated by immunoSEQ multiplex PCR, the TCRdb table keeps only in-frame clones and is missing some. The V and J calls and clone size are taken from that table; D and trimming were inferred from the DNA. The sample records some 110,000 clones, approximately 84% being singletons. Input material: peripheral blood. The origin of this receptor is a man aged 60-69 years with acute or convalescent COVID-19. The V and J genes are TRBV28 and TRBJ2-1; 7 nucleotides align to TRBD2. This CDR3 reads CASSLAIGGSYNEQFF. As DNA, the CDR3 is TGTGCCAGCAGTTTGGCAATCGGGGGGTCCTACAATGAGCAGTTCTTC.